This T cell receptor beta chain was sequenced during a study of shared clonotypes between healthy human individuals. This clone was seen a few times. There are 14 residues in the CDR3. CDR1 is LNHDA and CDR2 is SQIVND in the germline V gene (reference sequence). With 4 bases clipped from V and 5 bases from J, the junction kept 5 bases outside the gene matches. This table comes from immunoSEQ multiplex PCR, and its TCRdb copy is limited to in-frame clones, with some not included. Found here are about 480,000 clones, around 79% of them singletons; the top ten hold approximately 13%. The sample comprised PBMCs. This TCR derives from a woman aged 40 to 55 in good health. Some clones in this sample may be carry-over from other donors' samples. J is TRBJ1-1 and V is TRBV19, with 9 bases matching TRBD1. The CDR3 reads CASSTDRGVTEAFF. The CDR3, as DNA: TGTGCCAGTAGTACGGACAGGGGTGTAACTGAAGCTTTCTTT.